There are a few counts of the clone carrying this T cell receptor beta chain. Its antigen remains unknown. V dropped 4 bases and J dropped 7; count of bases not matched to a gene: 13. In germline, CDR1 is SQVTM, CDR2 ANQGSEA. The CDR3 spans 15 residues. This entry is derived from a study of blood T cells in healthy people across ages. Study outcomes and limitations: The recorded TCR beta diversity per million T cells decreased in a roughly linear manner with age. Long-lived donors had more naive CD4+ cells and higher diversity than aged donors.

The second PCR ran roughly 7 to 12 cycles with a sample-barcoded 5' primer and J-beta primers. Carrying 12 random nucleotides, a template-switch adaptor labeled each individual cDNA molecule. TCRdb called the 5' RACE reads again in MiXCR, with one record for every CDR3 protein. Of around 1.1 million distinct CDR3 sequences listed, approximately 38% are singletons. This sequence was found in a man younger than 35 in good health. Sequenced material: blood. The rearrangement joins TRBV29-1 to TRBJ2-4; 7 nucleotides agree with TRBD2. CDR3 protein: CSVGSVGGISNIQYF. The CDR3 DNA reads TGCAGCGTTGGGAGCGTGGGGGGGATTTCGAACATTCAGTACTTC.